Following are 20 T cell receptor beta chains from one sample sequenced in a study of identical twins. TCRdb reprocessed the 5' RACE reads with MiXCR, giving one entry per CDR3 protein. The sample has about 570,000 distinct CDR3 sequences; more than 9% are singletons. These data also formed part of another study, on yellow fever vaccine responses in identical twins.

The sample was PBMCs. These receptors came from a woman aged 18-29 years in good health.

Only a few counts were recorded for this clonotype. The chain is built from TRBV20-1 and TRBJ2-3, with 9 bases lining up with TRBD2. The germline V gene has CDR1 DFQATT and CDR2 SNEGSKA (reference sequence). CDR3 length: 16 amino acids. V dropped 1 base and J dropped 3; count of bases not matched to a gene: 8. The CDR3 coding sequence is TGCAGTGCTAGAGGTCAGCGGGAGGTTTGGACAGATACGCAGTATTTT. Translating gives CSARGQREVWTDTQYF.

This clonotype was seen a few times. CDR3 protein: CASRGGRGINTGELFF. The CDR3 DNA reads as TGTGCCAGCAGGGGGGGGCGGGGGATAAACACCGGGGAGCTGTTTTTT. V usage is TRBV7-8 and J usage is TRBJ2-2; D is perhaps TRBD2 (7 bases). Trimming took 6 bases from V and 2 from J, leaving 16 bases between them. This CDR3 has 16 residues. The germline gives CDR1 SGHVS, CDR2 FQNEAQ.

Many counts were recorded for this clonotype. The chain links TRBV7-2 to TRBJ1-1; no clear D. The CDR3 length is 11 residues. V was clipped by 2 bases and J by 4 bases, with 2 bases between them. Germline-derived CDR1 and CDR2 are SGHTA and FQGNSA. The CDR3 DNA is TGTGCCAGCAGCTTAATCACTGAAGCTTTCTTT. Translated: CASSLITEAFF.

A few counts support this clonotype. This chain links TRBV6-1 with TRBJ1-4, with 7 nucleotides matching TRBD1. Per germline, CDR1 MNHNS and CDR2 SASEGT. V lost 6 bases and J lost 3; bases outside the gene matches: 4. CDR3 length: 14 amino acids. The CDR3: CASRAGTANEKLFF. The DNA of the CDR3 is TGTGCCAGCAGAGCCGGGACAGCTAATGAAAAACTGTTTTTT.

This clonotype was detected only a few times. The rearrangement joins TRBV12-3 or TRBV12-4 to TRBJ2-1, with 11 bases fitting TRBD2. J lost 6 bases, V lost 5 bases, and 9 bases had no gene match. The CDR3 spans 16 residues. The CDR3: CASSPKLAGGRNEQFF. The CDR3 nucleotides read TGTGCCAGCAGTCCTAAGCTAGCGGGGGGCCGCAATGAGCAGTTCTTC.

Note on this clonotype: A junction boundary mismatches the germline segment, possibly from a read error. The chain has TRBV2 and TRBJ2-3; TRBD2 matches at 8 bases. The CDR3 is 14 residues long. Germline CDR1 is SNHLY and CDR2 is FYNNEI. This CDR3 reads CVSTSLAGTDTQYF. CDR3 DNA: TGTGTCAGCACATCACTAGCGGGCACAGATACGCAGTATTTT.

At least ten counts were recorded for this clonotype. The CDR3 region is CASRDGFSSYNSPLHF. CDR3 sequence (DNA): TGTGCCAGCAGGGACGGATTTAGCTCCTATAATTCACCCCTCCACTTT. The J gene is TRBJ1-6, the V gene TRBV28, with D uncertain. The CDR3 runs 16 residues. The V gene lost 6 bases and the J gene lost 0 bases, with 12 bases spanning the gap. The germline gives CDR1 MDHEN, CDR2 SYDVKM.

The V call is TRBV5-1, the J call TRBJ2-2; either TRBD1 or TRBD2 may supply D (5 bases each). The CDR3 is made up of 16 amino acids. Trimming left V 0 bases short and J 1 base short, with 10 bases between. CDR1 and CDR2 from the germline V gene are SGHRS and YFSETQ. Here the CDR3 reads CASSLGPGQNTGELFF. CDR3 coding DNA: TGCGCCAGCAGCTTGGGGCCGGGGCAGAACACCGGGGAGCTGTTTTTT.

There are a few counts of this clonotype. The chain employs TRBV20-1 and TRBJ1-6, with D possibly TRBD1 on 5 matching bases. The V end was cut by 8 bases, the J end by 7 bases, with 18 bases between. The germline V gene has CDR1 DFQATT and CDR2 SNEGSKA (reference sequence). The CDR3 covers 14 residues. This chain's CDR3 is CSRAGSGRNSPLHF. In nucleotides, the CDR3 is TGCAGTAGAGCAGGGTCTGGTAGAAATTCACCCCTCCACTTT.

This clonotype was counted between two and nine times. The chain carries TRBV5-1 and TRBJ2-7; D may be TRBD1 (5 bases). Germline loops: CDR1 SGHRS, CDR2 YFSETQ. Trimming cost V 1 base and J 7 bases, with 24 bases left between them. The CDR3 totals 17 residues. The CDR3 sequence is CASSLWGEGAYGREQYF. The CDR3 DNA reads as TGCGCCAGCAGCTTGTGGGGCGAAGGGGCCTATGGGCGGGAGCAGTACTTC.

This clonotype was seen ten or more times. The chain carries TRBV29-1 and TRBJ2-7; 8 nucleotides line up with TRBD1. Germline CDR1 reads SQVTM; CDR2 reads ANQGSEA. This CDR3 is built from 13 residues. V lost 7 bases, J lost 4 bases, and 9 bases stayed unmatched. The CDR3 DNA is TGCAGCGCCCTGCCAGGGACAGGATACGAGCAGTACTTC. Translated, it gives CSALPGTGYEQYF.

The chain has TRBV19 and TRBJ2-3, with no clear D. The CDR3 sequence is 16 residues long. V lost 7 bases to trimming and J lost 0 bases, with 17 bases between them. Germline-derived CDR1 and CDR2 are LNHDA and SQIVND (reference sequence). DNA for the CDR3: TGTGCCAGTAAGACCACATCCCAAACTAGCACAGATACGCAGTATTTT. Translation gives CASKTTSQTSTDTQYF.

This clonotype was seen at least ten times. The J gene is TRBJ1-6, the V gene TRBV20-1; D ambiguous. Germline V gene lookup returns CDR1 DFQATT and CDR2 SNEGSKA (reference sequence). With 6 bases removed from V and 7 bases from J, the gap between germline ends came to 10 bases. The CDR3 is 12 amino acids. The CDR3 nucleotides are TGCAGTGCCCCCAGCGGGAATTCACCCCTCCACTTT. It is translated as CSAPSGNSPLHF.

This clonotype was picked up many times. This sequence joins TRBV20-1 and TRBJ2-7, with TRBD1 matching over 7 bases. The CDR3 is made up of 15 amino acids. V gave up 5 bases and J gave up 2 bases; unmatched junction bases: 12. Germline values: CDR1 DFQATT, CDR2 SNEGSKA (reference sequence). CDR3 DNA sequence: TGCAGTGCTGGCCCGGGACAGACCCTTACCTACGAGCAGTACTTC. It codes for CSAGPGQTLTYEQYF.

This clonotype was picked up a small number of times. This sequence joins TRBV6-6 and TRBJ1-1, with D tentatively TRBD1 (5 bases). This CDR3 is built from 13 residues. Between the trimmed V and J ends, which lost 6 bases and 1 base, there was a span of 9 bases. The germline gives CDR1 MNHNY, CDR2 SVGAGI (reference sequence). The CDR3 DNA reads as TGTGCCAGCAGGGACACCGGGAACACTGAAGCTTTCTTT. It codes for CASRDTGNTEAFF.

This clonotype was picked up many times. CDR3: CASSVIQGGSTEAFF. CDR3 nucleotide sequence: TGTGCCAGCAGCGTTATCCAGGGCGGTTCCACTGAAGCTTTCTTT. This chain uses TRBV9 with TRBJ1-1, with D perhaps TRBD1 (5 bases). The germline CDR1 and CDR2 sequences are SGDLS and YYNGEE. Trimming left V 2 bases short and J 4 bases short, with 15 bases between. This CDR3 comprises 15 residues.

This clonotype was counted only a few times. V gene TRBV12-3 or TRBV12-4 combines with J gene TRBJ2-7; D not certain. This CDR3 comprises 14 residues. The V and J ends lost 0 bases and 2 bases respectively, with 8 bases between them. Here the CDR3 reads CASSLAGITYEQYF. In DNA, the CDR3 is TGTGCCAGCAGTTTAGCGGGGATAACCTACGAGCAGTACTTC.

This clonotype has only a few counts. V is TRBV29-1 and J is TRBJ2-7, with TRBD1 matching 8 bases. The length of the CDR3 is 14 residues. J was trimmed by 5 bases and V by 4 bases; bases with no gene match: 10. The germline CDR1 and CDR2 sequences are SQVTM and ANQGSEA. CDR3 sequence reads: CSVGWTGKSNEQYF. The DNA for the CDR3 is TGCAGCGTTGGTTGGACAGGGAAGTCGAACGAGCAGTACTTC.

This clonotype was seen only a few times. J is TRBJ2-3 and V is TRBV4-3; D gene unclear. Germline V gene lookup returns CDR1 LGHNA and CDR2 YSLEER. Trimming cost V 0 bases and J 4 bases, with 8 bases left between them. This CDR3 region has 14 residues. The CDR3, as DNA: TGCGCCAGCAGCCAAGATAACCGGGCAGATACGCAGTATTTT. Amino acid sequence: CASSQDNRADTQYF.

A few counts support this clonotype. The chain combines TRBV28 with TRBJ2-7; TRBD1 might be the D (6 bases). The CDR3 totals 12 residues. In germline, CDR1 is MDHEN, CDR2 SYDVKM. V was pared by 6 bases and J by 6 bases, with 12 bases between. CDR3: CASRFGQLEQYF. The CDR3 DNA is TGTGCCAGCAGGTTTGGACAGCTCGAGCAGTACTTC.